Following are 18 T cell receptor beta chains from one sample sequenced in a study of identifying expanded T cells in peripheral blood. Produced via immunoSEQ multiplex PCR; TCRdb's table is partial and in-frame only. The sample consists of around 100,000 clones, about 89% of them appearing once. Sample: blood. The receptors derive from a person between 18 and 75 years old in good health.

This chain joins TRBV5-1 and TRBJ1-1; weak D call: TRBD1 (5 bases). The germline V and J ends were trimmed by 3 bases and 5 bases, with 17 bases remaining between them. This CDR3 contains 15 residues. CDR1 and CDR2 (germline): SGHRS, YFSETQ. The CDR3 is CASSWGGGVSTEAFF. In DNA, the CDR3 is TGCGCCAGCAGCTGGGGAGGAGGGGTGAGTACTGAAGCTTTCTTT.

The chain joins TRBV11-1 to TRBJ2-5; unclear D gene. This CDR3 region has 12 residues. Germline CDR1 reads SGHAT; CDR2 reads FQDESV (reference sequence). The V and J ends lost 10 bases and 0 bases respectively, with 9 bases between them. This chain's CDR3 is CATLGNQETQYF. The CDR3, as DNA: TGTGCCACCCTGGGGAACCAAGAGACCCAGTACTTC.

This clone was observed a few times. V gene TRBV30 combines with J gene TRBJ2-7; perhaps TRBD1 as D (5 bases). The CDR3 contains 15 residues. Trimming left V 4 bases short and J 2 bases short, with 18 bases between. Germline-derived CDR1 and CDR2 are GTSNPN and SVGIG (reference sequence). The CDR3: CAWTPLGPSPYEQYF. In nucleotides, the CDR3 is TGTGCCTGGACACCGCTGGGGCCCAGCCCCTACGAGCAGTACTTC.

V usage is TRBV7-8 and J usage is TRBJ2-7, with TRBD2 matching over 7 bases. This CDR3 has 16 amino acids. With V trimmed by 5 bases and J by 9 bases, 19 bases remained unmatched. Germline CDR1 SGHVS, CDR2 FQNEAQ. CDR3 sequence (DNA): TGTGCCAGCAGCCCTCCGGGGGGAGGAGGTCTTTACTGGCAGTACTTC. This gives the protein CASSPPGGGGLYWQYF. Drawing the rest from reference TRBV7-8 and TRBJ2-7, the complete variable domain is GAGVSQSPRYKVAKRGQDVALRCDPISGHVSLFWYQQALGQGPEFLTYFQNEAQLDKSGLPSDRFFAERPEGSVSTLKIQRTQQEDSAVYLCASSPPGGGGLYWQYFGPGTRLTVT.

This sequence joins TRBV7-9 and TRBJ2-2; D gene uncertain. CDR1 is SEHNR, CDR2 FQNEAQ, per germline (reference sequence). CDR3 length: 15 residues. Trimming removed 0 bases at V and 4 bases at J, with 9 bases between. Here the CDR3 reads CASSLASYFTGELFF. The CDR3, as DNA: TGTGCCAGCAGCTTAGCTAGCTACTTCACCGGGGAGCTGTTTTTT.

Turning to this clone: Additional DNA sequences in this sample encode the identical CDR3. The genes are TRBV5-4 and TRBJ2-7, with 10 bases matching TRBD1. The length of the CDR3 is 14 residues. Per the germline V gene, CDR1 is SGHNT and CDR2 is YYREEE (reference sequence). Unmatched junction bases numbered 5, after V lost 7 bases and J lost 1 base. The CDR3 coding sequence is TGTGCCAGCCGCCGGGACAGGGGATCCTACGAGCAGTACTTC. It codes for CASRRDRGSYEQYF.

This chain joins TRBV4-3 and TRBJ2-7; D unclear. This CDR3 comprises 15 residues. Per germline, CDR1 LGHNA and CDR2 YSLEER. V dropped 0 bases and J dropped 2 bases, with 11 bases sitting between them. The CDR3 sequence: CASSQESWQAYEQYF. The CDR3 DNA is TGCGCCAGCAGCCAAGAGTCATGGCAGGCCTACGAGCAGTACTTC.

The chain is built from TRBV6-1 and TRBJ1-2; tentative D call: TRBD1 (6 bases). The length of the CDR3 is 13 residues. Germline-derived CDR1 and CDR2 are MNHNS and SASEGT. Deletions cut 4 bases from V and 7 bases from J, with 13 bases between. The chain's CDR3 is CASSVRDIRGYTF. CDR3 DNA sequence: TGTGCCAGCAGTGTCCGGGACATACGTGGCTACACCTTC.

The rearrangement joins TRBV7-2 to TRBJ2-5; the D is unclear. The last part of the DNA fits TRBJ2-7 better; the J call may be wrong. Germline CDR1 is SGHTA and CDR2 is FQGNSA. This CDR3 is built from 11 residues. The CDR3 region is CASSFLYEQYF. The CDR3 bases are TGTGCCAGCAGCTTCCTCTACGAGCAGTACTTC.

V is TRBV7-9 and J is TRBJ2-5; D is ambiguous. V gave up 1 base and J gave up 7 bases, with 10 bases separating them. Germline V gives CDR1 SEHNR, CDR2 FQNEAQ (reference sequence). This CDR3 spans 13 amino acids. CDR3 residues: CASSLEGSGTQYF. For the CDR3, the DNA is TGTGCCAGCAGCTTAGAGGGCTCGGGGACCCAGTACTTC.

The table lists this clone with a count of one. The chain carries TRBV7-8 and TRBJ2-7; D might be TRBD2 (5 bases). This CDR3 has 16 residues. Germline V gene sequence: CDR1 SGHVS, CDR2 FQNEAQ. V was cut by 1 base and J by 0 bases, with 13 bases left in between. The CDR3 DNA is TGTGCCAGCAGCTTAGTGGCAGCGGTTGTCTCCTACGAGCAGTACTTC. It translates to CASSLVAAVVSYEQYF.

The chain links TRBV28 to TRBJ2-6; D not certain. Trimming removed 6 bases at V and 1 base at J, with 10 bases between. CDR3 length: 15 amino acids. Per germline, CDR1 MDHEN and CDR2 SYDVKM. The CDR3 nucleotides read TGTGCCAGCAGGGACGAGAATTCTGGGGCCAACGTCCTGACTTTC. Translating it yields CASRDENSGANVLTF.

The V and J genes are TRBV27 and TRBJ2-4; 8 bases fit TRBD1. This CDR3 contains 14 residues. Losses at the gene ends were 5 bases for V and 8 bases for J; bases not matched to a gene: 8. The germline gives CDR1 MNHEY, CDR2 SMNVEV (reference sequence). The CDR3 spells CASSITTGGDIQYF. CDR3 DNA: TGTGCCAGCAGTATCACTACAGGGGGTGACATTCAGTACTTC.

This chain links TRBV4-3 with TRBJ2-7, with TRBD1 identical over 7 bases. The CDR3 extends over 15 amino acids. Germline CDR1 reads LGHNA; CDR2 reads YSLEER. Trimming at V came to 1 base and at J to 0 bases, leaving 3 bases not matched to a gene. The CDR3 region is CASSQAGTASYEQYF. In DNA, the CDR3 is TGCGCCAGCAGCCAAGCGGGGACAGCCTCCTACGAGCAGTACTTC.

This clone was observed a handful of times. V usage is TRBV5-4 and J usage is TRBJ2-5; TRBD1 matches at 10 bases. The CDR3 covers 14 residues. Germline V gives CDR1 SGHNT, CDR2 YYREEE (reference sequence). The V segment lost 5 bases and the J segment 5 bases; nucleotides outside the gene matches: 6. CDR3 sequence reads: CASSRQGAEETQYF. As DNA, the CDR3 is TGTGCCAGCAGTCGACAGGGGGCTGAGGAGACCCAGTACTTC.

This clone was detected once. One end of the junction is discordant with germline, which a read error may explain. J is TRBJ1-2 and V is TRBV7-2; no clear D gene. The CDR3 covers 14 residues. The germline gives CDR1 SGHTA, CDR2 FQGNSA. CDR3 bases: TGTGCCAGCAGCTTAAGGCAGGCTAACTATGGCCACACCTTC. Protein sequence: CASSLRQANYGHTF.

In the case of this clone: A junction end diverges from the germline sequence, so it may reflect a read error. V gene TRBV15 combines with J gene TRBJ1-1, with unresolved D. CDR1 and CDR2 from the germline V gene are LNHNV and YYDKDF (reference sequence). The CDR3 runs 13 residues. Here the CDR3 DNA reads TGTGCCACCAGCAGAGATAGAACCAGAGGCCCGATCTTT. This gives the protein CATSRDRTRGPIF. Full variable domain (missing parts from reference TRBV15 and TRBJ1-1): DAMVIQNPRYQVTQFGKPVTLSCSQTLNHNVMYWYQQKSSQAPKLLFHYYDKDFNNEADTPDNFQSRRPNTSFCFLDIRSPGLGDTAMYLCATSRDRTRGPIFGQGTRLTVV.

This clone was found many times. This rearrangement joins TRBV6-1 to TRBJ2-5; 10 positions match TRBD2. CDR1 and CDR2 (germline): MNHNS, SASEGT. The CDR3 spans 15 residues. V trimming: 2 bases; J trimming: 5 bases; junction bases outside the gene matches: 5. The CDR3 DNA reads as TGTGCCAGCAGTGAAAAGGGTAGCGGGGGGGAGACCCAGTACTTC. As protein: CASSEKGSGGETQYF.